Sequencing of this T cell receptor beta chain was carried out in a study of cytomegalovirus exposure and HLA in healthy donors. The CDR3 runs to 15 residues. The V gene's germline CDR1 is LGHNA and CDR2 YNFKEQ. V dropped 0 bases and J dropped 6; count of bases not matched to a gene: 2. Assay used: immunoSEQ multiplex PCR; TCRdb lists only in-frame clones, some missing. Of about 120,000 clones in the sample, roughly nine tenths were seen once. The clonotype was recovered from a woman between 18 and 30 years old in good health and CMV-seronegative. Sequenced input: PBMCs. The chain uses TRBV4-2 and TRBJ2-2, with 9 nucleotides matching TRBD2. CDR3 in amino acids: CASSQEAGGAGELFF. DNA for the CDR3: TGTGCCAGCAGCCAAGAAGCGGGAGGAGCCGGGGAGCTGTTTTTT.